The 20 T cell receptor beta chains below all came from one sample that was sequenced in a study of graft-versus-host responses after intestinal transplantation. Profiled with immunoSEQ multiplex PCR; TCRdb holds only in-frame clones, not every one. The sample lists about 18,000 clones, more than 30% occurring once. Material: alloreactive CD4+ T cells from a mixed lymphocyte reaction culture, obtained before intestinal transplant. Subset meaning: CFSE-low proliferating T cells sorted from roughly 6-day pre-transplant mixed lymphocyte reaction (GvH or HvG direction). The receptors derive from a human patient who received an intestinal transplant.

This clone occurred a few times. V usage is TRBV5-1 and J usage is TRBJ2-7; D remains unclear. V shed 0 bases and J shed 1 base, with 8 bases lying between them. The CDR3 extends over 14 amino acids. Germline CDR1 reads SGHRS; CDR2 reads YFSETQ. The CDR3 nucleotides read TGCGCCAGCAGCTTGGCCAGCCCGTCCTACGAGCAGTACTTC. Amino acids: CASSLASPSYEQYF.

The genes are TRBV10-3 and TRBJ1-1; TRBD1 matches at 8 bases. V shed 6 bases, J shed 1 base, and the junction held 10 bases outside the gene matches. Germline V gives CDR1 ENHRY, CDR2 SYGVKD. The CDR3 extends over 16 amino acids. This CDR3 reads CAIRIHSGGENTEAFF. In DNA form, the CDR3 reads TGTGCCATCAGAATCCACTCAGGGGGCGAGAACACTGAAGCTTTCTTT.

The chain carries TRBV9 and TRBJ2-4, with D unclear. The CDR3 totals 16 residues. The germline gives CDR1 SGDLS, CDR2 YYNGEE. Trimming cost V 6 bases and J 0 bases, with 16 bases left between them. The CDR3 sequence: CASTIGHDLAKNIQYF. The CDR3 DNA follows: TGTGCCAGCACCATAGGCCACGACCTAGCCAAAAACATTCAGTACTTC.

The gene calls are TRBV4-1 and TRBJ1-6; no definite D call. CDR1 and CDR2 from the germline V gene are MGHRA and YSYEKL. The CDR3 contains 15 residues. Trimming left V 3 bases short and J 10 bases short, with 16 bases between. CDR3 sequence: CASSHLRSKDSPLHF. CDR3 coding DNA: TGCGCCAGCAGCCATTTGCGGAGTAAGGACTCACCCCTCCACTTT.

This rearrangement joins TRBV11-2 to TRBJ1-1; D is unclear. Germline V CDR1 and CDR2: SGHAT, FQNNGV. The V gene lost 5 bases and the J gene lost 1 base, with 14 bases spanning the gap. CDR3 length: 15 amino acids. The CDR3 nucleotides are TGTGCCAGCAGCCCGGGTATTTCCCGGAACACTGAAGCTTTCTTT. It specifies CASSPGISRNTEAFF.

This clone was observed a handful of times. This sequence joins TRBV2 and TRBJ1-2; TRBD1 matches at 8 bases. With V trimmed by 6 bases and J by 3 bases, 0 bases remained unmatched. This CDR3 is 12 amino acids long. Per germline, CDR1 SNHLY and CDR2 FYNNEI. This CDR3 reads CASRGQDYGYTF. The CDR3 DNA reads TGTGCCAGCAGGGGACAGGACTATGGCTACACCTTC.

The chain has TRBV29-1 and TRBJ1-1; D gene ambiguous. CDR3 length: 12 amino acids. Germline V gene lookup returns CDR1 SQVTM and CDR2 ANQGSEA. The V and J ends lost 7 bases and 2 bases respectively, with 11 bases between them. In DNA form, the CDR3 reads TGCAGCGCCCGAACAAGAAACACTGAAGCTTTCTTT. Translation gives CSARTRNTEAFF.

This clone was picked up one time. The chain combines TRBV7-9 with TRBJ1-3, with D possibly TRBD1 on 6 matching bases. V was clipped by 4 bases and J by 1 base, with 17 bases between them. The CDR3 spans 17 residues. From germline, CDR1 is SEHNR and CDR2 FQNEAQ (reference sequence). The CDR3 loop is CASSSPGQGRSGNTIYF. CDR3 DNA: TGTGCCAGCAGCTCGCCGGGCCAGGGGAGATCTGGAAACACCATATATTTT.

The chain carries TRBV5-6 and TRBJ2-6, with TRBD2 as a possible D gene (5 bases). The CDR3 covers 15 residues. Germline CDR1 is SGHDT and CDR2 is YYEEEE. Trimming shortened V by 4 bases and J by 3 bases, and 11 bases separated the two germline ends. Here the CDR3 DNA reads TGTGCCAGCAGCCTCCACGGGGTTGGGGCCAACGTCCTGACTTTC. It codes for CASSLHGVGANVLTF.

The gene calls are TRBV6-1 and TRBJ2-2; perhaps D is TRBD1 or TRBD2 (5 bases each). The CDR3 extends over 14 amino acids. CDR1 and CDR2 from the germline V gene are MNHNS and SASEGT. Between the trimmed V and J ends, which lost 6 bases and 7 bases, there was a span of 15 bases. CDR3 region: CASRADWGSGELFF. Here the CDR3 DNA reads TGTGCCAGCAGGGCGGACTGGGGGAGCGGGGAGCTGTTTTTT.

The sample holds a few counts of this clone. V is TRBV7-9 and J is TRBJ2-7; possibly TRBD2 for D (6 bases). The V gene's germline CDR1 is SEHNR and CDR2 FQNEAQ (reference sequence). Trimming removed 2 bases at V and 3 bases at J, with 11 bases between. This CDR3 contains 14 residues. The CDR3 loop reads CASSLNRGGYEQYF. The CDR3 DNA sequence: TGTGCCAGCAGCTTAAACCGGGGAGGCTACGAGCAGTACTTC.

The chain carries TRBV9 and TRBJ2-3; no firm D call. Trimming removed 3 bases at V and 4 bases at J, with 9 bases between. Germline CDR1 is SGDLS and CDR2 is YYNGEE. CDR3 length equals 13 residues. The CDR3 here is CASSETSPDTQYF. For the CDR3, the DNA is TGTGCCAGCAGCGAGACGTCCCCAGATACGCAGTATTTT.

This chain connects TRBV15 to TRBJ1-1; D may be TRBD1 (5 bases). The V gene's germline CDR1 is LNHNV and CDR2 YYDKDF (reference sequence). Trimming removed 5 bases at V and 5 bases at J, with 18 bases between. The CDR3 length is 15 residues. The CDR3 DNA is TGTGCCACCAGCTCGAGGGCGGCCGCAGGGACTGAAGCTTTCTTT. Encoded protein: CATSSRAAAGTEAFF.

This clone came up a few times. The J gene is TRBJ2-3, the V gene TRBV7-9; TRBD2 might be the D (5 bases). This CDR3 contains 16 residues. With 4 bases removed from V and 0 bases from J, the gap between germline ends came to 14 bases. CDR1 is SEHNR and CDR2 is FQNEAQ in the germline V gene (reference sequence). CDR3 coding DNA: TGTGCCAGCAGCTCCTACGCCCGGACTAGCACAGATACGCAGTATTTT. It encodes CASSSYARTSTDTQYF.

This clone was seen a handful of times. The chain employs TRBV18 and TRBJ2-2, with TRBD1 as a possible D gene (5 bases). Germline CDR1 reads KGHSH; CDR2 reads LQKENI. The CDR3 has 15 amino acids. Trimming took 3 bases from V and 7 from J, leaving 15 bases between them. CDR3 sequence (DNA): TGTGCCAGCTCACCGGATTACAGGATCGGCGGGGAGCTGTTTTTT. It specifies CASSPDYRIGGELFF.

This clone was found a few times. The genes are TRBV4-1 and TRBJ1-6, with unresolved D. The germline gives CDR1 MGHRA, CDR2 YSYEKL. V lost 2 bases to trimming and J lost 0 bases, with 11 bases between them. The CDR3 spans 17 residues. CDR3 sequence reads: CASSQYWRSSYNSPLHF. DNA of the CDR3: TGCGCCAGCAGCCAATATTGGAGAAGCTCCTATAATTCACCCCTCCACTTT.

V and J are TRBV2 and TRBJ1-5; 10 bases match TRBD1. The V gene's germline CDR1 is SNHLY and CDR2 FYNNEI. The CDR3 is made up of 14 amino acids. Losses at the gene ends were 5 bases for V and 7 bases for J; bases not matched to a gene: 5. DNA of the CDR3: TGTGCCAGCAGTTTAAGACAGGGGGCGCAGCCCCAGCATTTT. Translation: CASSLRQGAQPQHF.

The rearrangement joins TRBV10-1 to TRBJ1-3; D is unclear. CDR3 length equals 14 residues. Per the germline V gene, CDR1 is WNHNN and CDR2 is SYGVQD (reference sequence). V was trimmed by 8 bases and J by 0 bases, leaving 11 bases between them. The CDR3 protein is CASGDGSSGNTIYF. The CDR3 nucleotides read TGCGCCAGCGGCGACGGTAGCTCTGGAAACACCATATATTTT.

V is TRBV2 and J is TRBJ2-7; the D is unclear. Germline assignment: CDR1 SNHLY and CDR2 FYNNEI. V was clipped by 5 bases and J by 4 bases, with 9 bases between them. The CDR3 is made up of 12 amino acids. This CDR3 reads CASSLSGYEQYF. In DNA, the CDR3 is TGTGCCAGCAGTCTTTCGGGTTACGAGCAGTACTTC.

This chain connects TRBV10-2 to TRBJ2-5, with D uncertain. The CDR3 is 13 amino acids. Trimming removed 3 bases at V and 2 bases at J, with 7 bases between. Germline V lookup: CDR1 WSHSY, CDR2 SAAADI. The chain's CDR3 is CASSEYNQETQYF. DNA for the CDR3: TGCGCCAGCAGTGAATATAATCAAGAGACCCAGTACTTC.